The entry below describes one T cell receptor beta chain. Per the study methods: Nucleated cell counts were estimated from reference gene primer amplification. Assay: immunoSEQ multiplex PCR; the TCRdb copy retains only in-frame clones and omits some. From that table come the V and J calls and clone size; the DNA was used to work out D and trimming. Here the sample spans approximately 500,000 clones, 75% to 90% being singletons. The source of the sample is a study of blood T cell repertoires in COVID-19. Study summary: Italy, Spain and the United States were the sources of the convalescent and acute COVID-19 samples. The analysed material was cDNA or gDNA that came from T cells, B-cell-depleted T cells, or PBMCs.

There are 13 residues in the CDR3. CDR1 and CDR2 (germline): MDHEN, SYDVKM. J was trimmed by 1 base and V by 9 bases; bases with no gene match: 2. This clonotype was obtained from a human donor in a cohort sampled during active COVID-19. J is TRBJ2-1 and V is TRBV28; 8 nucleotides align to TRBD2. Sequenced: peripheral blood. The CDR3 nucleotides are TGTGCCAGTTTAGCGGGATCCTACAATGAGCAGTTCTTC. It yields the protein CASLAGSYNEQFF.